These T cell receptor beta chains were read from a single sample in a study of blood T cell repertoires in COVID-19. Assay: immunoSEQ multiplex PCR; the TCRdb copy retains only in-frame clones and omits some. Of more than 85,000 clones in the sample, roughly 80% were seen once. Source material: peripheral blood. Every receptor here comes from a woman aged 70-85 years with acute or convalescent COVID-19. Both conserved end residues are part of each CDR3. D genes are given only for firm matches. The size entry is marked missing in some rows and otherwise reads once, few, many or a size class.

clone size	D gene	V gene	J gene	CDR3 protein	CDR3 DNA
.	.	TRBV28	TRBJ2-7	CASTGGGAYYEQYF	TGTGCCAGCACCGGAGGGGGGGCTTACTACGAGCAGTACTTC
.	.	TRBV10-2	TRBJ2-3	CAIGNDDSTDTQYF	TGCGCCATTGGAAACGATGACTCCACAGATACGCAGTATTTT
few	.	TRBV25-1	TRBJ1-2	CASRPSGSYGYTF	TGTGCCAGCAGACCTTCCGGGAGCTATGGCTACACCTTC
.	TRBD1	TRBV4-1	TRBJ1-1	CASSQAGTGFTEAFF	TGCGCCAGCAGCCAAGCCGGGACAGGATTCACTGAAGCTTTCTTT
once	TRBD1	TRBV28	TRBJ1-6	CASTARDRGTSPLHF	TGTGCCAGCACCGCCCGGGACAGGGGGACTTCACCCCTCCACTTT
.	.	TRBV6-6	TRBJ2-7	CASSPDYEQYF	TGTGCCAGCAGCCCAGACTACGAGCAGTACTTC
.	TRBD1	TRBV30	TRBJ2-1	CAWTRDSLNEQFF	TGTGCCTGGACCCGGGACAGCCTCAATGAGCAGTTCTTC
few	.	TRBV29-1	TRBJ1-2	CSVEPGARGGYTF	TGCAGCGTTGAGCCAGGGGCGAGAGGTGGCTACACCTTC
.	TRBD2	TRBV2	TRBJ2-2	CASSTGGRTGELFF	TGTGCCAGTTCGACGGGGGGGCGAACCGGGGAGCTGTTTTTT
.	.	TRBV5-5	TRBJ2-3	CASTVVRVPDTQYF	TGTGCCAGCACCGTGGTACGGGTCCCAGATACGCAGTATTTT
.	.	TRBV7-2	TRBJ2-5	CASSIGGTGALGETQYF	TGTGCCAGCTCTATCGGGGGTACAGGGGCCCTCGGAGAGACCCAGTACTTC
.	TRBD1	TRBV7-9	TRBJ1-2	CASSLAGTGGSGYTF	TGTGCCAGCAGCTTGGCCGGGACAGGGGGCTCTGGCTACACCTTC
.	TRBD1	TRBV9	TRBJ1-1	CASSATGQWNTEAFF	TGTGCCAGCAGCGCTACGGGACAGTGGAACACTGAAGCTTTCTTT
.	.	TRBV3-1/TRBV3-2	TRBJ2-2	CASSPTNQRLNHLFF	TGTGCCAGCAGCCCTACGAACCAGCGACTAAACCACCTGTTTTTT
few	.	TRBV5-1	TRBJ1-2	CASTEKQGYGYTF	TGCGCCAGCACCGAGAAACAGGGTTATGGCTACACCTTC
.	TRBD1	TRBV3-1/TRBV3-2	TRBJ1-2	CASSQHPPGGGGYTF	TGTGCCAGCAGCCAACACCCCCCAGGGGGCGGTGGCTACACCTTC
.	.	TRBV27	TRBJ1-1	CASSQMTAWENTEAFF	TGTGCCAGCAGCCAGATGACAGCCTGGGAGAACACTGAAGCTTTCTTT
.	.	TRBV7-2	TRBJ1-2	CASSPRGGSMGYTF	TGTGCCAGCAGCCCCCGGGGGGGGTCCATGGGCTACACCTTC
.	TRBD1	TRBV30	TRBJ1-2	CAWSVRTGVSGYTF	TGTGCCTGGAGTGTACGGACAGGTGTGTCTGGCTACACCTTC
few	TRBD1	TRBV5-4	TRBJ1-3	CASSSGQHSSGNTIYF	TGTGCCAGCAGCTCGGGACAGCACAGCTCTGGAAACACCATATATTTT
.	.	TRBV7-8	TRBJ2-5	CASSFSSSPETQYF	TGTGCCAGCAGCTTTAGTAGTAGCCCCGAGACCCAGTACTTC
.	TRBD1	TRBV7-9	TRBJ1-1	CASSGAGTGENEAFF	TGTGCCAGCAGCGGGGCCGGGACAGGGGAAAATGAAGCTTTCTTT
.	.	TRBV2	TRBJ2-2	CASRIQENTGELFF	TGTGCCAGCAGGATCCAGGAGAACACCGGGGAGCTGTTTTTT
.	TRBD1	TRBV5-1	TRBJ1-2	CASRLDRNYGYTF	TGCGCCAGCAGACTGGACAGGAACTATGGCTACACCTTC
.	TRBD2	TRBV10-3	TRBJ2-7	CAISESLAGAGEQYF	TGTGCCATCAGTGAGTCGCTAGCGGGGGCCGGGGAGCAGTACTTC
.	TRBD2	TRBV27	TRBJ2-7	CASSKGREGYEQYF	TGTGCCAGCAGTAAAGGCCGGGAGGGCTACGAGCAGTACTTC
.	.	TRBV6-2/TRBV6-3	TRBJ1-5	CASSFFPSYSNQPQHF	TGTGCCAGCAGTTTTTTTCCCTCTTATAGCAATCAGCCCCAGCATTTT
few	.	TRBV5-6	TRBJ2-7	CASSLGRLYEQYF	TGTGCCAGCAGCTTGGGGAGGTTGTACGAGCAGTACTTC
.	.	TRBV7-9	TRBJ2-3	CASSLDASVSPQYF	TGTGCCAGCAGCTTAGATGCGTCGGTCTCCCCGCAGTATTTT
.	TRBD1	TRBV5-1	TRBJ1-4	CASSRIPGQGNEKLFF	TGCGCCAGCAGCCGAATCCCGGGACAGGGTAATGAAAAACTGTTTTTT
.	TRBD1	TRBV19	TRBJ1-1	CASSPGTVNTEAFF	TGTGCCAGCAGTCCCGGGACAGTGAACACTGAAGCTTTCTTT
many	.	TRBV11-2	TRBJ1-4	CASRSTRGKEKLFF	TGTGCCAGCAGGTCTACAAGGGGGAAAGAAAAACTGTTTTTT
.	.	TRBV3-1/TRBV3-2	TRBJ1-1	CASSQEAGSGRRTEAFF	TGTGCCAGCAGCCAGGAGGCAGGAAGCGGTCGTAGAACTGAAGCTTTCTTT
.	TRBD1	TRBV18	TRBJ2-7	CASSPGTDIEQYF	TGTGCCAGCTCACCCGGGACAGATATCGAGCAGTACTTC
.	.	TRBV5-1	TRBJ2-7	CASSLGHTLSYEQYF	TGCGCCAGCAGCTTGGGGCATACCCTCTCCTACGAGCAGTACTTC
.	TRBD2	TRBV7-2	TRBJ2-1	CASSPSGGGYNEQFF	TGTGCCAGCAGCCCCAGCGGCGGGGGCTACAATGAGCAGTTCTTC
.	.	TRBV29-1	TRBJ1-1	CSVEVPRVMNTEAFF	TGCAGCGTTGAGGTTCCCAGGGTTATGAACACTGAAGCTTTCTTT
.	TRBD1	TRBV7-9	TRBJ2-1	CASSPGTGLSNEQFF	TGTGCCAGCAGCCCTGGGACAGGGTTGTCCAATGAGCAGTTCTTC
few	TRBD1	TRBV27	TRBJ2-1	CASSPLGTGGLNEQFF	TGTGCCAGCAGTCCCTTGGGGACAGGGGGCCTCAATGAGCAGTTCTTC
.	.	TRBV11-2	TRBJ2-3	CASSLAGFMDTQYF	TGTGCCAGCAGCTTAGCAGGGTTTATGGATACGCAGTATTTT